The source of this T cell receptor beta chain is a study of T-cell memory formation after mild COVID-19. Study observations and caveats: That cross-reactive memory joined was suggested by some responding clones appearing in pre-infection memory. CD4/CD8 balance characterized clones contracting day 15 to 85, and CD4+ skew characterized later expanders.

Constant-segment-primed 5'RACE gave TCR alpha and TCR beta cDNA libraries with sample barcodes and UMIs. TCRdb fed the 5' RACE reads into MiXCR, producing one record per CDR3 protein. The table lists some 250,000 distinct CDR3 sequences, 8% to 9.5% of them singletons, with 22% in the top ten. At least ten counts were recorded for this clonotype. Its matching antigen is unknown. Germline V CDR1 and CDR2: DFQATT, SNEGSKA (reference sequence). The CDR3 is 11 residues long. The V and J ends lost 6 bases and 7 bases respectively, with 13 bases between them. Sequencing was carried out using PBMCs or a T cell subset sorted from them (not recorded which). The source is a man younger than 35 who had mild COVID-19 (a few samples of this study predate the infection). Cell type and time point are not known. The V and J genes are TRBV20-1 and TRBJ2-7; D uncertain. This CDR3 reads CSAHWGWEQYV. The CDR3 DNA follows: TGCAGTGCACATTGGGGTTGGGAGCAGTACGTC.